Listed below are T cell receptor beta chains from one sample, sequenced in a study of shared clonotypes between healthy human individuals. The table came from immunoSEQ multiplex PCR; TCRdb's copy has only in-frame clones and leaves some out. The table lists approximately 2,000,000 clones, over 85% of them singletons. Specimen: naive CD8+ T cells from PBMCs. The receptors come from a man between 18 and 29 years old in good health. Some clones in this sample may be carry-over from other donors' samples. Both conserved end residues are part of each CDR3. The order of the fields is clone size, D gene, J gene, V gene, CDR3 DNA, CDR3 protein. A D gene is named only where the DNA matches it firmly. The listing skips clone size in some rows; elsewhere it reads once, few, many or a size class.

abundance: .; d_gene: .; j_gene: TRBJ2-1; v_gene: TRBV29-1; CDR3nt: TGCAGCCTGACTCAGGGGACGGGATCTTACAATGAGCAGTTCTTC; CDR3aa: CSLTQGTGSYNEQFF
abundance: .; d_gene: .; j_gene: TRBJ2-1; v_gene: TRBV5-6; CDR3nt: TGTGCCAGCAGCGGGACTCGTCCCGAGCAGTTCTTC; CDR3aa: CASSGTRPEQFF
abundance: .; d_gene: .; j_gene: TRBJ1-3; v_gene: TRBV27; CDR3nt: TGTGCCAGCAGTTTGGGGCCTGGAAACACCATATATTTT; CDR3aa: CASSLGPGNTIYF
abundance: .; d_gene: TRBD2; j_gene: TRBJ2-1; v_gene: TRBV29-1; CDR3nt: TGCAGCGTTGAAGGTGTAGCGGGCCTGCCCTACAATGAGCAGTTCTTC; CDR3aa: CSVEGVAGLPYNEQFF
abundance: .; d_gene: .; j_gene: TRBJ2-7; v_gene: TRBV7-9; CDR3nt: TGTGCCAGCAGCGTTCTCCCCTACGAGCAGTACTTC; CDR3aa: CASSVLPYEQYF
abundance: .; d_gene: TRBD1; j_gene: TRBJ2-1; v_gene: TRBV27; CDR3nt: TGTGCCAGCAGTTATAAGGGGGCATCCTACAATGAGCAGTTCTTC; CDR3aa: CASSYKGASYNEQFF
abundance: .; d_gene: .; j_gene: TRBJ1-1; v_gene: TRBV27; CDR3nt: TGTGCCAGCAGGCCACAGGGGAACACTGAAGCTTTCTTT; CDR3aa: CASRPQGNTEAFF
abundance: .; d_gene: .; j_gene: TRBJ1-2; v_gene: TRBV6-5; CDR3nt: TGTGCCAGCAGTTACCAGGCAGGCCCCGCGGGGGGCTACACCTTC; CDR3aa: CASSYQAGPAGGYTF
abundance: .; d_gene: TRBD1; j_gene: TRBJ1-5; v_gene: TRBV19; CDR3nt: TGTGCCAGTAGCGTGACAGGGTTTGGATATCAGCCCCAGCATTTT; CDR3aa: CASSVTGFGYQPQHF
abundance: .; d_gene: .; j_gene: TRBJ1-1; v_gene: TRBV5-4; CDR3nt: TGTGCCAGCAGCTCCCGGGACGCTTCGAACACTGAAGCTTTCTTT; CDR3aa: CASSSRDASNTEAFF
abundance: .; d_gene: .; j_gene: TRBJ2-5; v_gene: TRBV13; CDR3nt: TGTGCCAGCAGCTCGCGGGCCGGCCTAGACAGTCATCCGGGCTCAGCGACCCAGTACTTC; CDR3aa: CASSSRAGLDSHPGSATQYF
abundance: .; d_gene: .; j_gene: TRBJ2-7; v_gene: TRBV9; CDR3nt: TGTGCCAGCAGCGTAGGGTCGGACCCAACCTACGAGCAGTACTTC; CDR3aa: CASSVGSDPTYEQYF
abundance: .; d_gene: .; j_gene: TRBJ2-5; v_gene: TRBV10-2; CDR3nt: TGCGCCAGCAGTGAGAGGCAGGGAGGTCGCGAGACCCAGTACTTC; CDR3aa: CASSERQGGRETQYF
abundance: .; d_gene: TRBD2; j_gene: TRBJ2-5; v_gene: TRBV4-2; CDR3nt: TGTGCCAGCAGCCAAGAAGTTGTCGGGGTCGCTAGCGGGAGGGATGAGACCCAGTACTTC; CDR3aa: CASSQEVVGVASGRDETQYF
abundance: .; d_gene: .; j_gene: TRBJ1-5; v_gene: TRBV4-1; CDR3nt: TGCGCCAGCAGCCCTGGAAGTGGGGGACCTGCACCCCAGCATTTT; CDR3aa: CASSPGSGGPAPQHF
abundance: .; d_gene: .; j_gene: TRBJ1-2; v_gene: TRBV19; CDR3nt: TGTGCCAGTAGTTCTACTGATAACTATGGCTACACCTTC; CDR3aa: CASSSTDNYGYTF
abundance: .; d_gene: .; j_gene: TRBJ2-7; v_gene: TRBV7-2; CDR3nt: TGTGCCAGCAGCCCGAACCCGGGATCCCTGCACGAGCAGTACTTC; CDR3aa: CASSPNPGSLHEQYF
abundance: .; d_gene: .; j_gene: TRBJ1-2; v_gene: TRBV27; CDR3nt: TGTGCCAGCAGTTTGCTCGGGGATCATGGCTACACCTTC; CDR3aa: CASSLLGDHGYTF
abundance: .; d_gene: .; j_gene: TRBJ1-2; v_gene: TRBV5-1; CDR3nt: TGCGCCAGCAGCCCATTGGAAGAGGGGTCGAACTATGGCTACACCTTC; CDR3aa: CASSPLEEGSNYGYTF
abundance: .; d_gene: TRBD2; j_gene: TRBJ2-1; v_gene: TRBV4-2; CDR3nt: TGTGCCAGCAGCCAAGATCCGGTAGCGGGAGTAAGGTCCTACAATGAGCAGTTCTTC; CDR3aa: CASSQDPVAGVRSYNEQFF
abundance: .; d_gene: .; j_gene: TRBJ2-1; v_gene: TRBV9; CDR3nt: TGTGCCAGCAGCACCCCGGCGGGACTTAGTCGCGACAATGAGCAGTTCTTC; CDR3aa: CASSTPAGLSRDNEQFF
abundance: .; d_gene: TRBD1; j_gene: TRBJ2-3; v_gene: TRBV13; CDR3nt: TGTGCCAGCAGCACCCAGGACAGGGTCGGGCCAGATACGCAGTATTTT; CDR3aa: CASSTQDRVGPDTQYF
abundance: .; d_gene: TRBD2; j_gene: TRBJ2-1; v_gene: TRBV4-1; CDR3nt: TGCGCCAGCAGCCAAGATATGGCCCTAAGCGGGGAGTCCGATGAGCAGTTCTTC; CDR3aa: CASSQDMALSGESDEQFF
abundance: .; d_gene: .; j_gene: TRBJ2-5; v_gene: TRBV19; CDR3nt: TGTGCCAGTAGTTCCCCGTGGTCTCAAGAGACCCAGTACTTC; CDR3aa: CASSSPWSQETQYF
abundance: once; d_gene: .; j_gene: TRBJ2-7; v_gene: TRBV20-1; CDR3nt: TGCAGTGCTCCCGATCCGTACGAGCAGTACTTC; CDR3aa: CSAPDPYEQYF
abundance: .; d_gene: TRBD2; j_gene: TRBJ2-7; v_gene: TRBV7-2; CDR3nt: TGTGCCAGCAGTTTTAGCGGGAGTAAAGAGCAGTACTTC; CDR3aa: CASSFSGSKEQYF
abundance: .; d_gene: .; j_gene: TRBJ1-2; v_gene: TRBV19; CDR3nt: TGTGCCAGTAGTATCCACCGAGCGTATGGCTACACCTTC; CDR3aa: CASSIHRAYGYTF
abundance: .; d_gene: .; j_gene: TRBJ2-1; v_gene: TRBV9; CDR3nt: TGTGCCAGCAGCCCAAATAAGGATGAGCAGTTCTTC; CDR3aa: CASSPNKDEQFF
abundance: .; d_gene: .; j_gene: TRBJ2-1; v_gene: TRBV2; CDR3nt: TGTGCCAGACGGCAGGGACCCAATGAGCAGTTCTTC; CDR3aa: CARRQGPNEQFF
abundance: .; d_gene: TRBD1; j_gene: TRBJ2-1; v_gene: TRBV5-1; CDR3nt: TGCGCCAGCAGCTCTCGACAGGGATCCTACAATGAGCAGTTCTTC; CDR3aa: CASSSRQGSYNEQFF
abundance: .; d_gene: TRBD1; j_gene: TRBJ2-4; v_gene: TRBV4-3; CDR3nt: TGCGCCAGCAGCCAAGCCTCCATGACAGGGTATGGCATTCAGTACTTC; CDR3aa: CASSQASMTGYGIQYF
abundance: .; d_gene: TRBD1; j_gene: TRBJ2-1; v_gene: TRBV29-1; CDR3nt: TGCAGCGTTGAAGGAGGACAGGGTCTCTACAATGAGCAGTTCTTC; CDR3aa: CSVEGGQGLYNEQFF